The rows below give T cell receptor beta chains drawn from one sample of a study of T-cell reconstitution after alpha-beta-depleted transplantation in children. One entry per CDR3 protein, called by TCRdb with MiXCR from the PCR reads. The sample lists about 600,000 distinct CDR3 sequences; under 15% were seen once. The sequenced sample was PBMCs, mostly from graft donor cells, obtained 360 days after TCRalphabeta/CD19-depleted stem cell transplant. All receptors derive from a male patient younger than 18 who had a stem cell transplant for acute myeloid leukemia, so the T cells may come from the graft donor. Each CDR3 is given with its conserved first and last residue. Where a row states a size, it is once, few, many or the class of an expanded clone; other rows omit it.

v_gene: TRBV5-4
abundance: .
CDR3aa: CASSPAGTRTDNEQFF

v_gene: TRBV28
abundance: .
CDR3aa: CASSFPPGLGYNEQFF

v_gene: TRBV6-5
abundance: .
CDR3aa: CASSYSLHGELFF

v_gene: TRBV5-5
abundance: .
CDR3aa: CATTSGPGMYNEQFF

v_gene: TRBV6-2/TRBV6-3
abundance: .
CDR3aa: CASTTGGDDEQFF

v_gene: TRBV29-1
abundance: few
CDR3aa: CSVVPAGVLLSYNEQFF

v_gene: TRBV7-9
abundance: many
CDR3aa: CASSNTGTATYEQYF

v_gene: TRBV15
abundance: many
CDR3aa: CATSRTGQTITTDTQYF

v_gene: TRBV3-1
abundance: many
CDR3aa: CASSQSPGVGYEQYF

v_gene: TRBV10-3
abundance: many
CDR3aa: CAISAGTGEDEQYF

v_gene: TRBV6-2/TRBV6-3
abundance: few
CDR3aa: CASSVRLAGVGGEQFF

v_gene: TRBV15
abundance: many
CDR3aa: CATSRAGLGTMNQQFF

v_gene: TRBV6-6
abundance: few
CDR3aa: CASNRGRAYEQYF

v_gene: TRBV7-2
abundance: few
CDR3aa: CASSTRLARLDTQYF

v_gene: TRBV5-1
abundance: .
CDR3aa: CASSFSSGSTSFYNEQFF

v_gene: TRBV7-2
abundance: .
CDR3aa: CASSPTLTGGEQYF

v_gene: TRBV20-1
abundance: .
CDR3aa: CSARDRGRNGATVLTF

v_gene: TRBV7-2
abundance: .
CDR3aa: CASSLGKFDRENQYF

v_gene: TRBV28
abundance: .
CDR3aa: CASSRGLAGVPSYNEQFF

v_gene: TRBV30
abundance: .
CDR3aa: CAWIDSDSSYEQYF

v_gene: TRBV4-2
abundance: .
CDR3aa: CASSHPTGGLGEQYF

v_gene: TRBV5-1
abundance: .
CDR3aa: CASSLGFSPPTASTDTQYF

v_gene: TRBV5-1
abundance: .
CDR3aa: CASSLGLNRISAQYF

v_gene: TRBV7-8
abundance: many
CDR3aa: CASSFRTPGQGFSYEQYF

v_gene: TRBV11-2
abundance: few
CDR3aa: CASSSGTSRNEQFF

v_gene: TRBV7-3
abundance: many
CDR3aa: CASSSPGLALNTQYF

v_gene: TRBV20-1
abundance: .
CDR3aa: CSARTGGGETQYF

v_gene: TRBV25-1
abundance: many
CDR3aa: CASSPLAPQASKAVAPEQFF

v_gene: TRBV28
abundance: few
CDR3aa: CASTARGRTDTQYF

v_gene: TRBV27
abundance: .
CDR3aa: CATGETVSNQPQHF

v_gene: TRBV2
abundance: few
CDR3aa: CASSTDRIEQYF

v_gene: TRBV12-3/TRBV12-4
abundance: many
CDR3aa: CASSWTYLETQYF

v_gene: TRBV20-1
abundance: few
CDR3aa: CSARHGGNEKLFF

v_gene: TRBV12-3/TRBV12-4
abundance: few
CDR3aa: CASSYTGLGQRQFF

v_gene: TRBV7-2
abundance: few
CDR3aa: CASSLADGLGGEDEQFF

v_gene: TRBV3-1
abundance: .
CDR3aa: CASSQNVGVLPFF

v_gene: TRBV7-9
abundance: many
CDR3aa: CASSRENYGYTF

v_gene: TRBV28
abundance: .
CDR3aa: CASSLLTTGPSYEQYF

v_gene: TRBV7-2
abundance: .
CDR3aa: CASSPRQGATDTQYF

v_gene: TRBV29-1
abundance: .
CDR3aa: CSVAREVTYEQYF

v_gene: TRBV29-1
abundance: few
CDR3aa: CSVDGGPNTEAFF

v_gene: TRBV12-3/TRBV12-4
abundance: few
CDR3aa: CASTPTRRGDTQYF

v_gene: TRBV4-3
abundance: many
CDR3aa: CASSQGLGYEQYF

v_gene: TRBV10-3
abundance: few
CDR3aa: CAIRGDEETQYF

v_gene: TRBV7-7
abundance: .
CDR3aa: CASSSLLAGAAINTGELFF

v_gene: TRBV5-1
abundance: many
CDR3aa: CASSPGQQNYEQYF

v_gene: TRBV18
abundance: once
CDR3aa: CASSPSEGDGYTF

v_gene: TRBV18
abundance: .
CDR3aa: CASSLHPDTQYF

v_gene: TRBV9
abundance: few
CDR3aa: CASSVETGGVRSCNEQFF

v_gene: TRBV10-3
abundance: few
CDR3aa: CAISEEDRVETQYF